This entry features one T cell receptor (beta chain) sequence. This entry comes from a study of blood T cell repertoires in COVID-19. CDR3 length: 14 amino acids. The V and J ends lost 8 bases and 6 bases respectively, with 14 bases between them. Germline values: CDR1 MGHDK, CDR2 SYGVNS. Only in-frame clones appear in the TCRdb table, and some are missing; sequencing was by immunoSEQ multiplex PCR. The sample has 150,000 or so clones; around 90% are singletons. The origin of this receptor is a man in his 60s with active or convalescent COVID-19. The specimen sequenced was peripheral blood. The chain is built from TRBV25-1 and TRBJ1-6; the D is unclear. In DNA form, the CDR3 reads TGTGCCAGCCAACCAGGACTCTTTAATTCACCCCTCCACTTT. It yields the protein CASQPGLFNSPLHF.